This record looks at one TCR beta chain sequence and its context. The data are from a study of blood T cell repertoires in COVID-19. About the study: The cDNA or gDNA used as material had been derived from T cells, B-cell-depleted T cells, or PBMCs.

Original methodology: Amplifying reference gene primers gave estimates of nucleated cell counts. The assay was immunoSEQ multiplex PCR, and TCRdb's table has in-frame clones only and misses some. Clonal size and the V and J genes are those of that table, whereas D and trimming came from the DNA. Here the sample spans around 25,000 clones, about 92% being singletons. The CDR3 has 15 residues. Germline assignment: CDR1 SGHTA and CDR2 FQGNSA. V lost 5 bases to trimming and J lost 1 base; unmatched junction nucleotides: 5. The sample taken for sequencing was peripheral blood. J is TRBJ1-1 and V is TRBV7-2, with TRBD1 matching over 9 bases. The receptor comes from a human donor in a cohort sampled during active COVID-19. The DNA for the CDR3 is TGTGCCAGCAGCCAACAGGGGGCTCGGAACACTGAAGCTTTCTTT. Protein product: CASSQQGARNTEAFF.